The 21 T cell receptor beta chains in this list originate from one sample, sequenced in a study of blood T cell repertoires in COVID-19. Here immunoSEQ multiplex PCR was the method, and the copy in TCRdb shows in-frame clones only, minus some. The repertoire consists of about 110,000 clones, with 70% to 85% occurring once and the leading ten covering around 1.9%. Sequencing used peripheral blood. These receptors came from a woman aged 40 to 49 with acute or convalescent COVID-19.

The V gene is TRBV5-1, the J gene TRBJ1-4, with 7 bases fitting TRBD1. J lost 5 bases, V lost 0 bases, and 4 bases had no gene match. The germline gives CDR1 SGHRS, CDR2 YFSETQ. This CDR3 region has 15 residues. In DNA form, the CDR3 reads TGCGCCAGCAGCTTGGCGGGACAGTCGAATGAAAAACTGTTTTTT. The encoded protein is CASSLAGQSNEKLFF.

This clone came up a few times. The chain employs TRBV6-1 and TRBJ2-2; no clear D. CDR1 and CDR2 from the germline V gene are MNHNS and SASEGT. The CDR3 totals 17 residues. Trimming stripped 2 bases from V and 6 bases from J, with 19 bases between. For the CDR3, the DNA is TGTGCCAGCAGTGAATGGTCCGGCCGGGTACGAGCCGGGGAGCTGTTTTTT. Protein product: CASSEWSGRVRAGELFF.

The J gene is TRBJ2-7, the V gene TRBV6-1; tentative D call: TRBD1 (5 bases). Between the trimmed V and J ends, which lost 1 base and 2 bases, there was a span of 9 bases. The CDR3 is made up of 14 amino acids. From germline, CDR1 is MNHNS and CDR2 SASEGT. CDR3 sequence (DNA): TGTGCCAGCAGTGAAGGGGCAGGGACCTACGAGCAGTACTTC. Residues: CASSEGAGTYEQYF.

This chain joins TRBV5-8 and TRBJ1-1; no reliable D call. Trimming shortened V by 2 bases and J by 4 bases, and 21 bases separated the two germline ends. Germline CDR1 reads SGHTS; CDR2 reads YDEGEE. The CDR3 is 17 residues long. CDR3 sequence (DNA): TGTGCCAGCAGCTTTGGAGGTCGAATTATTGGAGGCACTGAAGCTTTCTTT. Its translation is CASSFGGRIIGGTEAFF.

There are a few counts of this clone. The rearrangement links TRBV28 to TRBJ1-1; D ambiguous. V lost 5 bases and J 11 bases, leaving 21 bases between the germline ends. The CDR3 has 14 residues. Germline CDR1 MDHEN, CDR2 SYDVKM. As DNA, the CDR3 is TGTGCCAGCAGTCTAGAACAAAATCCTCGTCGGGCTTTCTTT. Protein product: CASSLEQNPRRAFF.

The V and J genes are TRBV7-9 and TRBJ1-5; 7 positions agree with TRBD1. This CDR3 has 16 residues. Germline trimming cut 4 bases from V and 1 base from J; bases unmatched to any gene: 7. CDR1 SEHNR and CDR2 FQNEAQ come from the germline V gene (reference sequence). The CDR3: CASSSNAGGSNQPQHF. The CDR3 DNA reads TGTGCCAGCAGCTCTAACGCAGGGGGGAGCAATCAGCCCCAGCATTTT.

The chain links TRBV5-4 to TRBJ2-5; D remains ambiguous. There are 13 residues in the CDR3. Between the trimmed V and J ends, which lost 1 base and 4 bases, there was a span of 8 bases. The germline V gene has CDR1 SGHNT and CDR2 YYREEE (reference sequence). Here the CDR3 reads CASSLSQRETQYF. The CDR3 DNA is TGTGCCAGCAGCTTGTCACAAAGAGAGACCCAGTACTTC.

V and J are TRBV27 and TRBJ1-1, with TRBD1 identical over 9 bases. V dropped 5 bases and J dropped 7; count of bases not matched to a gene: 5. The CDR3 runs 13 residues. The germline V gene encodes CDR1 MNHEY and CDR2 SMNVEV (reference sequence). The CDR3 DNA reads TGTGCCAGCAGTACGGACAGGGGAGTTGAAGCTTTCTTT. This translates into CASSTDRGVEAFF.

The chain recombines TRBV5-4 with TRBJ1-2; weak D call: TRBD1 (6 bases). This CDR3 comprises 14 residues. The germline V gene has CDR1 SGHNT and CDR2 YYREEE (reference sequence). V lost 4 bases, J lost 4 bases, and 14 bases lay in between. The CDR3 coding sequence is TGTGCCAGCAGCAGCATACAGGGAGCCTATGGCTACACCTTC. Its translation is CASSSIQGAYGYTF.

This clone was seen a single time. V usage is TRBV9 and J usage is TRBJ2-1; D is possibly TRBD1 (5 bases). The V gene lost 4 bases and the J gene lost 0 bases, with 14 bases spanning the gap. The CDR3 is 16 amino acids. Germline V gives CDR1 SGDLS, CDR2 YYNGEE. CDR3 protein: CASSLQTASSYNEQFF. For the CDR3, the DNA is TGTGCCAGCAGCCTACAGACAGCTAGCTCCTACAATGAGCAGTTCTTC. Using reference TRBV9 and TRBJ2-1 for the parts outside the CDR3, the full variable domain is DSGVTQTPKHLITATGQRVTLRCSPRSGDLSVYWYQQSLDQGLQFLIQYYNGEERAKGNILERFSAQQFPDLHSELNLSSLELGDSALYFCASSLQTASSYNEQFFGPGTRLTVL.

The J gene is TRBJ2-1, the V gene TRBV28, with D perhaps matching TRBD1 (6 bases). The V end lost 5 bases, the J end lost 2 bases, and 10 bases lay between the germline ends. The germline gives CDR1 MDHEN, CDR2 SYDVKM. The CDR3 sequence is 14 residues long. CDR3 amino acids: CASSHDRPYNEQFF. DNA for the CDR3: TGTGCCAGCAGTCACGACAGGCCCTACAATGAGCAGTTCTTC.

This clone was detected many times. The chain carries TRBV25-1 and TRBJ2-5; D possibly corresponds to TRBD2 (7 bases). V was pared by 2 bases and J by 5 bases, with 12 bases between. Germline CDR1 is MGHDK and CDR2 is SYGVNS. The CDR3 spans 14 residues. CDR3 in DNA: TGTGCCAGCAGTGAAGCGGGGGCTCCGGAGACCCAGTACTTC. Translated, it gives CASSEAGAPETQYF.

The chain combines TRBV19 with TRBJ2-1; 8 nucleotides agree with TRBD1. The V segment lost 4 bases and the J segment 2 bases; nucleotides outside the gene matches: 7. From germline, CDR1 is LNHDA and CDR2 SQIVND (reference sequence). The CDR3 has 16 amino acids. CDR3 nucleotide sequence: TGTGCCAGTAGTACATACCAGGGGGCGGCCTACAATGAGCAGTTCTTC. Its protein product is CASSTYQGAAYNEQFF.

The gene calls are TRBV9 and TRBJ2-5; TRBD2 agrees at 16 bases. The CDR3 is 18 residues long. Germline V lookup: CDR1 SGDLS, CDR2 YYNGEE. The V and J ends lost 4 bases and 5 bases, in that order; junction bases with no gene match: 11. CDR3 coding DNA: TGTGCCAGCAGCCCGGGGACTAGCGGGGGGGCGGTGCGTGAGACCCAGTACTTC. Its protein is CASSPGTSGGAVRETQYF.

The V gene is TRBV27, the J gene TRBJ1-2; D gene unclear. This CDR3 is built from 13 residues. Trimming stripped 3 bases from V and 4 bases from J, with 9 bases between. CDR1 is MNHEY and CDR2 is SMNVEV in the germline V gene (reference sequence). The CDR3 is CASSFVGGYGYTF. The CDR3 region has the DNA TGTGCCAGCAGTTTCGTGGGAGGCTATGGCTACACCTTC.

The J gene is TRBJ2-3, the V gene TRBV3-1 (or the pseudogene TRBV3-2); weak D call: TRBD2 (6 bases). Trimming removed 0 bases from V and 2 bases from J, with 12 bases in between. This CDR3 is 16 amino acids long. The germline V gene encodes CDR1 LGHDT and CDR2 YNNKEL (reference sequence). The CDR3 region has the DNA TGTGCCAGCAGCCAAGAAGGAACGGGGGTCACAGATACGCAGTATTTT. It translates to CASSQEGTGVTDTQYF.

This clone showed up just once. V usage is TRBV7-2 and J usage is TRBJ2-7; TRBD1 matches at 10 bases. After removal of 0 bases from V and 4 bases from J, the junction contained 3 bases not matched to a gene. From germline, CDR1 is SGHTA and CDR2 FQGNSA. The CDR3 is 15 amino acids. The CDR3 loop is CASSLAADRGYEQYF. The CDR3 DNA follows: TGTGCCAGCAGCTTAGCAGCGGACAGGGGGTACGAGCAGTACTTC. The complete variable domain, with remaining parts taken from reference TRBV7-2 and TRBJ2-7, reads GAGVSQSPSNKVTEKGKDVELRCDPISGHTALYWYRQSLGQGLEFLIYFQGNSAPDKSGLPSDRFSAERTGGSVSTLTIQRTQQEDSAVYLCASSLAADRGYEQYFGPGTRLTVT.

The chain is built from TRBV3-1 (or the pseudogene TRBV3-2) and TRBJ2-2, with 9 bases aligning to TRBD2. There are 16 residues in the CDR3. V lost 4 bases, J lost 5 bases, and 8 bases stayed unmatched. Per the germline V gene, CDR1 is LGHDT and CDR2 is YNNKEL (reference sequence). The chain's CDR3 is CASSLRGGGLTGELFF. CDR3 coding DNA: TGTGCCAGCAGCCTGCGCGGGGGGGGATTAACCGGGGAGCTGTTTTTT.

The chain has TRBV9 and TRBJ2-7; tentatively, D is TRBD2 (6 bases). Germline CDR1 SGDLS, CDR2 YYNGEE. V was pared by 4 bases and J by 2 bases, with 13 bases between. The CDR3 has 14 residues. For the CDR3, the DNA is TGTGCCAGCAGCCCTAGCGTAGGGACCTACGAGCAGTACTTC. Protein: CASSPSVGTYEQYF. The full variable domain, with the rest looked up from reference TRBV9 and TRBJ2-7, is DSGVTQTPKHLITATGQRVTLRCSPRSGDLSVYWYQQSLDQGLQFLIQYYNGEERAKGNILERFSAQQFPDLHSELNLSSLELGDSALYFCASSPSVGTYEQYFGPGTRLTVT.

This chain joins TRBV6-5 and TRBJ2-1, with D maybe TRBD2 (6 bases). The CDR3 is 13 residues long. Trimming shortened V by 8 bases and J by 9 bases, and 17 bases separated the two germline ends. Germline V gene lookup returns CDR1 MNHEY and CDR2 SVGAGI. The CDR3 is CASERSGGSEQFF. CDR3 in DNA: TGTGCCAGCGAACGGAGCGGAGGGAGTGAGCAGTTCTTC.

The CDR3 coding sequence is TGCAGTGCTAGTTTGGCTAGCGGGGGTACCGGGGAGCTGTTTTTT. As protein: CSASLASGGTGELFF. This chain links TRBV20-1 with TRBJ2-2; 10 bases fit TRBD2. CDR1 is DFQATT and CDR2 is SNEGSKA in the germline V gene (reference sequence). Trimming at V came to 3 bases and at J to 5 bases, leaving 6 bases not matched to a gene. The CDR3 sequence is 15 residues long.